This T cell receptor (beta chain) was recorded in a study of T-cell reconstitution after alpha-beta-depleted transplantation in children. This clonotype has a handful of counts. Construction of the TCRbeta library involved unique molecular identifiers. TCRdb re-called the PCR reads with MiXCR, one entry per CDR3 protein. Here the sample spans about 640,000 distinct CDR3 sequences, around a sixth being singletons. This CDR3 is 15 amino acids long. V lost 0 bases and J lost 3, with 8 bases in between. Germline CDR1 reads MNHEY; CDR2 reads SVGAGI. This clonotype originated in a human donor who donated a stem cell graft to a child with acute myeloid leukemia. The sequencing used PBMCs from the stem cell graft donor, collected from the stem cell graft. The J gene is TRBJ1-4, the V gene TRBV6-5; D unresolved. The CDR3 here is CASSYSTEPNEKLFF. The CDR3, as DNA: TGTGCCAGCAGTTACTCGACCGAGCCTAATGAAAAACTGTTTTTT.